The sequence of this T cell receptor beta chain was determined in a study of T-cell reconstitution after alpha-beta-depleted transplantation in children (dated by TCRdb to between 2015 and 2016). Background for the entire study: Using TCR repertoire profiling, the study followed T-cell immune reconstitution in a quantitative way in children after TCRalphabeta/CD19-depleted allogeneic hematopoietic cell transplantation.

This clonotype has at least ten counts. Its antigen is currently not known. Per-base quality was not reported, and no clone a single base away is much larger than it. Reading the germline V gene gives CDR1 SQVTM and CDR2 ANQGSEA. The CDR3 runs 16 residues from the cysteine to the phenylalanine. Only the CDR3 DNA is retained, 48 bases long and in frame from the first base. At the junction V is shortened by 6 bases and J by 6 bases; bases outside the gene matches: 8. Libraries came from PCR. Sequencing used an Illumina HiSeq 2500. Molecular barcoding was employed in the preparation of TCR libraries, with unique molecular identifiers being used to normalize TCRbeta repertoire quantification. TCRdb passed the public sequencing reads through fastp at Q25 and MiXCR, retaining productive beta sequences. Every distinct CDR3 protein forms one entry, paired with its most common genes and DNA. For this sample the table gives hundreds of thousands of distinct CDR3 sequences, of which around 16% were detected only once. The top ten hold 0.8% to 1.1% of the sample.

Sample: PBMCs from the stem cell graft donor, taken from the stem cell graft. This receptor chain uses TRBV29-1 and TRBJ2-1; TRBD2 agrees with 16 junctional bases. The receptor's source is a human donor who donated a stem cell graft to a child with acute myeloid leukemia. Read as DNA, the sequence is TGCAGCGTGGGGACTAGCGGGGGGGCTGTTGGCAATGAGCAGTTCTTC. It encodes CSVGTSGGAVGNEQFF.